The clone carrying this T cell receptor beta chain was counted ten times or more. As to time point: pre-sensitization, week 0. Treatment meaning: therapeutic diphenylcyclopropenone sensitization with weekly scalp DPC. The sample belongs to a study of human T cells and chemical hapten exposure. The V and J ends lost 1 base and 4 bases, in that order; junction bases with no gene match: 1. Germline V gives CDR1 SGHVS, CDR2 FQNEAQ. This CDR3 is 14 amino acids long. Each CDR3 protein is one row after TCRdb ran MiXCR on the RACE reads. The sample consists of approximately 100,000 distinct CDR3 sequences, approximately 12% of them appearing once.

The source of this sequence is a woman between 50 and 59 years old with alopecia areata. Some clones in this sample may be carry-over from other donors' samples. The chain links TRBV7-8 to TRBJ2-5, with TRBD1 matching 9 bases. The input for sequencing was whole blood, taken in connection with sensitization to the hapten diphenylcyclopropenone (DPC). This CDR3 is CASSLGTGVETQYF. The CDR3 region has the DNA TGTGCCAGCAGCTTAGGGACAGGGGTAGAGACCCAGTACTTC.